The entry below gives a single TCR beta chain sequence along with its context. What it recognizes is unknown. These data belong to a study of vaccination and CD4 T cells after COVID-19. Cultured CD4+ T cells had their DNA profiled by the Oncomine TCR Beta short-read assay. Via MiXCR, TCRdb re-called the PCR reads, giving one row per CDR3 protein. The table lists around 2,700 distinct CDR3 sequences, roughly 36% of them singletons, with 43% in the top ten. In germline, CDR1 is DFQATT, CDR2 SNEGSKA (reference sequence). Trimming shortened V by 3 bases and J by 2 bases, and 11 bases separated the two germline ends. The length of the CDR3 is 14 residues. The treatment: roughly 10-day PBMC culture with coronavirus spike peptide pools or control peptides (ViraFEST assay). An unexposed donor provided the CD4+ T cells, which were collected before the COVID-19 pandemic (2011-2018).

This rearrangement joins TRBV20-1 to TRBJ2-1, with a possible D match to TRBD2 (5 bases). Sequenced material: CD4+ T cells from blood, cultured in vitro. This TCR was sampled from a human donor in good health. The CDR3 loop reads CSARASHTYNEQFF. The CDR3, as DNA: TGCAGTGCTAGGGCTAGCCATACCTACAATGAGCAGTTCTTC.